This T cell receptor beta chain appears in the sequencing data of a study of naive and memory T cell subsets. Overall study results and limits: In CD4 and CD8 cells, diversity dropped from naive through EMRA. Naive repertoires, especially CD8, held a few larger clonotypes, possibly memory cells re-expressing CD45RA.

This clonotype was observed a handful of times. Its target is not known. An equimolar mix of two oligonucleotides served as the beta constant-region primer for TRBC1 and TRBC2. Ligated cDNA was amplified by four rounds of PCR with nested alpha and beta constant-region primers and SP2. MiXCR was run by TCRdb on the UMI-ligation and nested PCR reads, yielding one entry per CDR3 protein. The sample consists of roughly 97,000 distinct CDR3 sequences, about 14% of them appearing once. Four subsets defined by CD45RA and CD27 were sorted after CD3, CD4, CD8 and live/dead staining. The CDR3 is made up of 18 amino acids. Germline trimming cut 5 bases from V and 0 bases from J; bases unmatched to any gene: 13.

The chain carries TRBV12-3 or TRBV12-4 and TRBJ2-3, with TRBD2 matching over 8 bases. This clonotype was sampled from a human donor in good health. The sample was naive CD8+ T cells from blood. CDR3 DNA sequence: TGTGCCAGCAGTCACAGACGGGGGGGCCCTCATAGCACAGATACGCAGTATTTT. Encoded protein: CASSHRRGGPHSTDTQYF.